The present TCR beta chain was sequenced within a study of blood T cell repertoires in COVID-19. The CDR3 spans 14 residues. V shed 7 bases and J shed 1 base, with 12 bases lying between them. From germline, CDR1 is SGDLS and CDR2 YYNGEE. The cohort comprised adults aged about 18 to 89 years residing in approximately 22 US areas. Study processing details: Nucleated cell number was recorded as an estimate derived from reference gene primer amplification. Using immunoSEQ multiplex PCR, the repertoire was profiled, and TCRdb retains in-frame clones only, with some absent. The DNA was the basis for D and trimming; V, J and clone size are from that table. The repertoire consists of a few hundred thousand clones, with roughly 90% occurring once and the leading ten covering 1.5% to 2%.

The sample comprised PBMCs or T cells enriched from blood (not recorded which). The J gene is TRBJ2-1, the V gene TRBV9; D may be TRBD1 (6 bases). This clonotype was obtained from a woman aged 40 to 50 who had recovered from COVID-19. The CDR3: CASSPGQSYNEQFF. CDR3 sequence (DNA): TGTGCCAGCTCCCCGGGACAATCCTACAATGAGCAGTTCTTC.